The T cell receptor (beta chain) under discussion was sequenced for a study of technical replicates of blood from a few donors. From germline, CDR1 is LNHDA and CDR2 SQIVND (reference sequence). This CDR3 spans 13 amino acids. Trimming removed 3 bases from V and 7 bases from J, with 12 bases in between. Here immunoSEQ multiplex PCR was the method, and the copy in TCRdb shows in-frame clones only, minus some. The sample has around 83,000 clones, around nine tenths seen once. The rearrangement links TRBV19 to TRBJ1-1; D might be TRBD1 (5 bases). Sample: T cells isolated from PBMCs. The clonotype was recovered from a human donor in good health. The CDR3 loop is CASSIATDSEAFF. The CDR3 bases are TGTGCCAGTAGTATCGCAACCGACAGTGAAGCTTTCTTT.